Below, 21 T cell receptor beta chains from the same sample are listed, as sequenced in a study of cytomegalovirus exposure and HLA in healthy donors. The study ran its PCR with 60 Vbeta and 13 Jbeta primers. Data came from immunoSEQ multiplex PCR; TCRdb stores just in-frame clones and leaves some out. The data contain approximately 140,000 clones, roughly 75% of them singletons. Material for sequencing was PBMCs. These receptors were taken from a man aged 40-49 years in good health and CMV-seropositive.

The chain recombines TRBV14 with TRBJ2-3, with D possibly matching TRBD1 (6 bases). The germline V gene encodes CDR1 SGHDN and CDR2 FVKESK. The CDR3 runs to 16 residues. Trimming removed 2 bases from V and 0 bases from J, with 12 bases in between. The CDR3 DNA follows: TGTGCCAGCAGCCAACAAGCAGGGGTTAGCACAGATACGCAGTATTTT. Its translation: CASSQQAGVSTDTQYF.

The rearrangement joins TRBV5-1 to TRBJ2-3; D is unresolved. The CDR3 runs to 14 residues. Germline V gives CDR1 SGHRS, CDR2 YFSETQ. V was shortened by 2 bases and J by 0 bases, with 7 bases between the two germline ends. CDR3 sequence (DNA): TGCGCCAGCAGCTTACCACAGAGCACAGATACGCAGTATTTT. Translating gives CASSLPQSTDTQYF. Together with reference TRBV5-1 and TRBJ2-3, the CDR3 gives the full variable domain: KAGVTQTPRYLIKTRGQQVTLSCSPISGHRSVSWYQQTPGQGLQFLFEYFSETQRNKGNFPGRFSGRQFSNSRSEMNVSTLELGDSALYLCASSLPQSTDTQYFGPGTRLTVL.

The genes are TRBV27 and TRBJ1-2; TRBD1 matches 7 bases. With V trimmed by 5 bases and J by 3 bases, 6 bases remained unmatched. Germline V gene sequence: CDR1 MNHEY, CDR2 SMNVEV (reference sequence). The CDR3 is 14 residues long. The chain's CDR3 is CASSPGQVYYGYTF. As DNA, the CDR3 is TGTGCCAGCAGTCCCGGACAGGTCTACTATGGCTACACCTTC.

Remarks on this clone: One end of the junction does not line up with germline, which may come from a read error. This chain links TRBV11-2 with TRBJ1-5; D may be TRBD1 (5 bases). CDR3 length equals 15 residues. The germline CDR1 and CDR2 sequences are SGHAT and FQNNGV. CDR3 protein: CASSLGLWGDHPQHF. The CDR3 DNA reads TGTGCCAGCAGCTTGGGCCTGTGGGGGGATCATCCCCAGCATTTT.

This chain uses TRBV6-1 with TRBJ2-4; TRBD1 matches at 8 bases. This CDR3 region has 15 residues. Germline-derived CDR1 and CDR2 are MNHNS and SASEGT. J lost 7 bases, V lost 5 bases, and 10 bases had no gene match. The CDR3: CASSMVGTGSNIQYF. The DNA of the CDR3 is TGTGCCAGCAGTATGGTTGGGACAGGTTCGAACATTCAGTACTTC.

The chain couples TRBV25-1 to TRBJ2-7; D not certain. The CDR3 length is 14 residues. Trimming took off 3 bases at V and 4 bases at J, with 13 bases between the two ends. Germline V gene lookup returns CDR1 MGHDK and CDR2 SYGVNS. The CDR3: CASSDHTGLYEQYF. The CDR3 region has the DNA TGTGCCAGCAGTGACCATACCGGGTTATACGAGCAGTACTTC.

The gene calls are TRBV14 and TRBJ2-7, with 10 nucleotides matching TRBD2. CDR1 and CDR2 from the germline V gene are SGHDN and FVKESK. V dropped 3 bases and J dropped 9; count of bases not matched to a gene: 5. This CDR3 comprises 13 residues. The chain's CDR3 is CASSQISSGGQYF. Written as DNA, the CDR3 is TGTGCCAGCAGCCAGATTTCTAGCGGGGGGCAGTACTTC.

This chain connects TRBV19 to TRBJ2-3, with D possibly matching TRBD2 (6 bases). Deletions cut 1 base from V and 3 bases from J, with 17 bases between. The CDR3 length is 17 residues. Germline CDR1 reads LNHDA; CDR2 reads SQIVND (reference sequence). The CDR3 sequence: CASSIVVGGKGTDTQYF. The DNA of the CDR3 is TGTGCCAGTAGTATAGTGGTTGGCGGGAAGGGGACAGATACGCAGTATTTT.

This clone was picked up a small number of times. The J gene is TRBJ1-1, the V gene TRBV5-6; D is perhaps TRBD1 (6 bases). Germline-derived CDR1 and CDR2 are SGHDT and YYEEEE. Trimming took 5 bases from V and 0 from J, leaving 11 bases between them. This CDR3 comprises 14 residues. The CDR3 sequence is CASRRPGVNTEAFF. CDR3 sequence (DNA): TGTGCCAGCAGACGACCAGGGGTGAACACTGAAGCTTTCTTT.

The sample holds one count of this clone. The rearrangement links TRBV9 to TRBJ1-4; D call uncertain. V was clipped by 0 bases and J by 0 bases, with 6 bases between them. Germline lookup yields CDR1 SGDLS and CDR2 YYNGEE. This CDR3 spans 15 amino acids. In DNA form, the CDR3 reads TGTGCCAGCAGCGTAGGGAGTGCAACTAATGAAAAACTGTTTTTT. This encodes CASSVGSATNEKLFF. Drawing the rest from reference TRBV9 and TRBJ1-4, the complete variable domain is DSGVTQTPKHLITATGQRVTLRCSPRSGDLSVYWYQQSLDQGLQFLIQYYNGEERAKGNILERFSAQQFPDLHSELNLSSLELGDSALYFCASSVGSATNEKLFFGSGTQLSVL.

The CDR3 DNA reads TGTGCCAGCAGTTATTCGGCTAGCGGGTCCTACGAGCAGTACTTC. Encoded protein: CASSYSASGSYEQYF. The chain is built from TRBV6-5 and TRBJ2-7; TRBD2 aligns across 8 bases. Trimming removed 3 bases from V and 1 base from J; junction bases left unmatched: 5. CDR1 is MNHEY, CDR2 SVGAGI, per germline. There are 15 residues in the CDR3.

The chain uses TRBV15 and TRBJ2-1, with 15 bases lining up with TRBD2. This CDR3 is built from 21 residues. J gave up 6 bases and V 6 bases, and 21 bases lay outside the gene matches. CDR1 is LNHNV and CDR2 is YYDKDF in the germline V gene (reference sequence). DNA for the CDR3: TGTGCCACCAGTAAACCACCTCCGGGACTAGCGGGGGGTCCCACAGGCAATGAGCAGTTCTTC. It yields the protein CATSKPPPGLAGGPTGNEQFF. The variable domain in full, with the rest retrieved from reference TRBV15 and TRBJ2-1, is DAMVIQNPRYQVTQFGKPVTLSCSQTLNHNVMYWYQQKSSQAPKLLFHYYDKDFNNEADTPDNFQSRRPNTSFCFLDIRSPGLGDTAMYLCATSKPPPGLAGGPTGNEQFFGPGTRLTVL.

The chain carries TRBV29-1 and TRBJ2-7; 8 bases map to TRBD1. This CDR3 is 12 amino acids long. V trimming: 7 bases; J trimming: 7 bases; junction bases outside the gene matches: 9. Per the germline V gene, CDR1 is SQVTM and CDR2 is ANQGSEA. The CDR3 sequence is CSAEDRAGEQYF. Here the CDR3 DNA reads TGCAGCGCGGAGGACAGGGCAGGGGAGCAGTACTTC.

This clone has a single count. Distinct nucleotide sequences in the sample also encode this CDR3. The rearrangement links TRBV5-1 to TRBJ2-7; weak D call: TRBD1 (5 bases). Germline loops: CDR1 SGHRS, CDR2 YFSETQ. CDR3 size: 13 residues. Trimming left V 0 bases short and J 2 bases short, with 6 bases between. The CDR3 sequence: CASSLAGTYEQYF. The CDR3 bases are TGCGCCAGCAGCTTGGCAGGGACCTACGAGCAGTACTTC.

V is TRBV5-6 and J is TRBJ2-7, with 11 bases that match TRBD1. V dropped 5 bases and J dropped 5; count of bases not matched to a gene: 3. The CDR3 runs to 13 residues. Looked up from germline, CDR1 is SGHDT and CDR2 is YYEEEE. This chain's CDR3 is CASRRDRGNEQYF. CDR3 sequence (DNA): TGTGCCAGCAGGCGGGACAGGGGGAACGAGCAGTACTTC.

This clone appeared a single time. The conserved phenylalanine or tryptophan is not found at the CDR3 terminus, so this likely reflects a read error. The chain uses TRBV6-1 and TRBJ2-2; no clear D. Germline V CDR1 and CDR2: MNHNS, SASEGT. The CDR3 loop spans 11 amino acids. Trimming shortened V by 6 bases and J by 8 bases, and 7 bases separated the two germline ends. This chain's CDR3 is CASSPPGELFS. The CDR3 region has the DNA TGTGCCAGCAGCCCACCGGGGGAGCTGTTTTCT.

This clone was detected once. This chain links TRBV15 with TRBJ2-5; 9 positions match TRBD1. V lost 5 bases to trimming and J lost 4 bases; unmatched junction nucleotides: 11. Germline CDR1 and CDR2: LNHNV and YYDKDF (reference sequence). The CDR3 runs 16 residues. The CDR3 bases are TGTGCCACCAGCGGATGGACAGGGGAAGGGGGAGAGACCCAGTACTTC. Amino acid sequence: CATSGWTGEGGETQYF.

This clone appeared a few times. The rearrangement links TRBV5-6 to TRBJ1-1; the D gene is possibly TRBD1 (5 bases). Germline V gene sequence: CDR1 SGHDT, CDR2 YYEEEE. The CDR3 is made up of 13 amino acids. Trimming took off 1 base at V and 1 base at J, with 5 bases between the two ends. CDR3 bases: TGTGCCAGCAGCTTGACAGGGAACACTGAAGCTTTCTTT. It codes for CASSLTGNTEAFF.

Only a few counts were recorded for this clone. The V call is TRBV29-1, the J call TRBJ1-2; D perhaps matches TRBD1 (6 bases). This CDR3 comprises 15 residues. Germline-derived CDR1 and CDR2 are SQVTM and ANQGSEA. Deletions cut 2 bases from V and 8 bases from J, with 21 bases between. DNA for the CDR3: TGCAGCGTTGAACCCAAACGGCGGGCAGGGGAGGGCTACACCTTC. This translates into CSVEPKRRAGEGYTF.

With regard to this clone: A read error may produce the germline difference seen at one junction end. This chain connects TRBV2 to TRBJ2-3, with 12 bases that match TRBD2. Germline CDR1 and CDR2: SNHLY and FYNNEI. The CDR3 is 20 amino acids. The CDR3: CASSLRLAGGPGSSTDTQYF. The DNA for the CDR3 is TGTGCCAGCAGTCTACGGCTAGCGGGAGGGCCTGGTAGTAGCACAGATACGCAATATTTT.

V and J are TRBV6-6 and TRBJ1-3; D gene ambiguous. Germline V CDR1 and CDR2: MNHNY, SVGAGI (reference sequence). V dropped 5 bases and J dropped 0 bases, with 11 bases sitting between them. The CDR3 is 15 amino acids. The DNA of the CDR3 is TGTGCCAGCAGTCTAAGAGCGAGCTCTGGAAACACCATATATTTT. It yields the protein CASSLRASSGNTIYF.